This entry lists 20 T cell receptor beta chains sequenced from one sample in a study of T cell responses to AZD1222 COVID-19 vaccine. TCRdb's table, derived via immunoSEQ multiplex PCR, lists solely in-frame clones and lacks some. The table includes 150,000 to 200,000 clones, approximately 93% detected once. The specimen was peripheral blood, collected on day 0 of AZD1222 vaccination. These receptors were taken from an adult in good health.

The chain employs TRBV7-7 and TRBJ2-1; 9 nucleotides align to TRBD2. The V gene end was trimmed by 5 bases and the J gene end by 5 bases; junction bases not matched to a gene: 7. The germline gives CDR1 SSHAT, CDR2 FNYEAQ (reference sequence). The CDR3 has 15 amino acids. As DNA, the CDR3 is TGTGCCAGCAGCCTACTAGCGGGCGGCAACAATGAGCAGTTCTTC. It translates to CASSLLAGGNNEQFF.

V gene TRBV11-2 combines with J gene TRBJ1-2; the D is unclear. This CDR3 comprises 10 residues. Germline-derived CDR1 and CDR2 are SGHAT and FQNNGV. Trimming left V 8 bases short and J 7 bases short, with 8 bases between. This chain's CDR3 is CASGRSGYTF. The CDR3 nucleotides are TGTGCCAGCGGCCGCAGTGGCTACACCTTC.

The chain recombines TRBV7-9 with TRBJ1-2, with D perhaps TRBD1 (6 bases). The CDR3 has 15 amino acids. Germline assignment: CDR1 SEHNR and CDR2 FQNEAQ (reference sequence). Trimming removed 4 bases at V and 7 bases at J, with 19 bases between. For the CDR3, the DNA is TGTGCCAGCAGCTCGACTTTGGGGGGGCGCCCTGGCTACACCTTC. Translation gives CASSSTLGGRPGYTF.

In DNA form, the CDR3 reads TGTGCCAGCAGCTTAAATGGCGCCGGGGAGCTGTTTTTT. The encoded protein is CASSLNGAGELFF. The rearrangement uses TRBV7-6 and TRBJ2-2, with D uncertain. Germline V gene sequence: CDR1 SGHVS, CDR2 FNYEAQ. CDR3 length equals 13 residues. With 2 bases removed from V and 6 bases from J, the gap between germline ends came to 7 bases.

The chain carries TRBV5-1 and TRBJ2-5, with TRBD2 identical over 13 bases. Unmatched junction bases numbered 14, after V lost 4 bases and J lost 5 bases. The CDR3 consists of 18 residues. Germline V gene data show CDR1 as SGHRS and CDR2 as YFSETQ. DNA of the CDR3: TGCGCCAGCAGCCCAACAACTAGCGGGGGGGCCCGCCACGAGACCCAGTACTTC. This translates into CASSPTTSGGARHETQYF.

The chain recombines TRBV5-4 with TRBJ1-1; the D gene is possibly TRBD1 (5 bases). Germline values: CDR1 SGHNT, CDR2 YYREEE (reference sequence). The CDR3 totals 16 residues. Trimming took 1 base from V and 1 from J, leaving 14 bases between them. The CDR3 DNA reads as TGTGCCAGCAGCTTGAGGGCAGGGCGGGGGAACACTGAAGCTTTCTTT. Its protein is CASSLRAGRGNTEAFF. Combining the CDR3 with reference TRBV5-4 and TRBJ1-1 gives the whole variable domain ETGVTQSPTHLIKTRGQQVTLRCSSQSGHNTVSWYQQALGQGPQFIFQYYREEENGRGNFPPRFSGLQFPNYSSELNVNALELDDSALYLCASSLRAGRGNTEAFFGQGTRLTVV.

This clone occurred once. The CDR3 sequence: CASSSPRVGGYTF. As DNA, the CDR3 is TGTGCCAGCAGCTCGCCCCGGGTAGGCGGCTACACCTTC. This chain connects TRBV5-6 to TRBJ1-2; D unresolved. V lost 3 bases and J lost 8, with 14 bases in between. CDR3 length: 13 amino acids. The germline V gene has CDR1 SGHDT and CDR2 YYEEEE.

The chain joins TRBV19 to TRBJ1-1, with D uncertain. In germline, CDR1 is LNHDA, CDR2 SQIVND (reference sequence). This CDR3 contains 15 residues. Trimming left V 8 bases short and J 1 base short, with 17 bases between. CDR3 in DNA: TGTGCCAGTGATTTGGACGGACGGCCGAACACTGAAGCTTTCTTT. Residues: CASDLDGRPNTEAFF.

The chain uses TRBV5-1 and TRBJ1-2; D not certain. This CDR3 spans 14 amino acids. The germline V gene has CDR1 SGHRS and CDR2 YFSETQ. Trimming stripped 6 bases from V and 0 bases from J, with 12 bases between. This CDR3 is CASKVVGPNYGYTF. For the CDR3, the DNA is TGCGCCAGCAAAGTAGTCGGCCCTAACTATGGCTACACCTTC.

This sequence joins TRBV5-4 and TRBJ1-4; 8 positions match TRBD1. This CDR3 region has 13 residues. CDR1 and CDR2 from the germline V gene are SGHNT and YYREEE (reference sequence). V shed 5 bases, J shed 7 bases, and the junction held 4 bases outside the gene matches. CDR3 region: CASSPDRAEKLFF. Written as DNA, the CDR3 is TGTGCCAGCAGTCCGGACAGGGCTGAAAAACTGTTTTTT.

This clone came up once. This chain links TRBV25-1 with TRBJ1-2; no firm D call. There are 18 residues in the CDR3. CDR1 and CDR2 (germline): MGHDK, SYGVNS. Trimming stripped 1 base from V and 4 bases from J, with 22 bases between. CDR3 amino acids: CASSEFIPGIGRGYGYTF. The CDR3 nucleotides are TGTGCCAGCAGTGAATTTATTCCGGGAATCGGCCGGGGCTATGGCTACACCTTC.

The chain joins TRBV5-4 to TRBJ1-1; maybe TRBD1 (5 bases). V lost 4 bases, J lost 8 bases, and 12 bases lay in between. The CDR3 contains 12 residues. Germline V CDR1 and CDR2: SGHNT, YYREEE (reference sequence). In DNA form, the CDR3 reads TGTGCCAGCAGCCGGGGACGGGAGGAAGCTTTCTTT. It encodes CASSRGREEAFF.

The J gene is TRBJ2-3, the V gene TRBV14, with D possibly being TRBD1 (6 bases). CDR3 length: 15 residues. CDR1 SGHDN and CDR2 FVKESK come from the germline V gene. The germline V and J ends were trimmed by 4 bases and 2 bases, with 13 bases remaining between them. The CDR3 region has the DNA TGTGCCAGCAGCCGGAATTGGGGGCCCACAGATACGCAGTATTTT. This translates into CASSRNWGPTDTQYF.

This chain links TRBV5-1 with TRBJ1-1; D not resolved. V was pared by 4 bases and J by 0 bases, with 16 bases between. This CDR3 comprises 16 residues. Germline-derived CDR1 and CDR2 are SGHRS and YFSETQ. The CDR3 nucleotides are TGCGCCAGCAGCAGCCAGGCCGGGGTCCTGAACACTGAAGCTTTCTTT. Translated: CASSSQAGVLNTEAFF.

The V gene is TRBV6-4, the J gene TRBJ1-1, with D tentatively TRBD1 (5 bases). Germline V lookup: CDR1 MRHNA, CDR2 SNTAGT. This CDR3 contains 13 residues. Trimming pared 4 bases from V and 3 bases from J, leaving 9 bases between. The CDR3 nucleotides read TGTGCCAGCAGTGTCGTCAGGGACACTGAAGCTTTCTTT. Its protein product is CASSVVRDTEAFF.

The rearrangement links TRBV3-1 (or the pseudogene TRBV3-2) to TRBJ1-4; TRBD1 aligns across 7 bases. Germline-derived CDR1 and CDR2 are LGHDT and YNNKEL (reference sequence). V shed 1 base and J 7 bases; nucleotides not matched to a gene: 3. The CDR3 consists of 14 residues. CDR3 amino acids: CASSQVGQLEKLFF. In nucleotides, the CDR3 is TGTGCCAGCAGCCAAGTGGGACAGCTTGAAAAACTGTTTTTT.

This clone was observed a few times. One end of the junction does not line up with germline, which may come from a read error. The chain has TRBV4-1 and TRBJ2-7; no reliable D call. This CDR3 has 11 amino acids. In germline, CDR1 is MGHRA, CDR2 YSYEKL. The CDR3, as DNA: TGCGCCAGCAGCCAAGATGGGTCTAGACACTTC. Protein: CASSQDGSRHF.

This chain uses TRBV19 with TRBJ1-4, with D perhaps TRBD1 (5 bases). Germline V gene lookup returns CDR1 LNHDA and CDR2 SQIVND (reference sequence). V lost 2 bases and J lost 5, with 9 bases in between. The CDR3 is 14 residues long. The CDR3 bases are TGTGCCAGTAGTATACAGGGAGCGAATGAAAAACTGTTTTTT. Encoded protein: CASSIQGANEKLFF.

The chain has TRBV3-1 (or the pseudogene TRBV3-2) and TRBJ1-1, with D hard to call. This CDR3 is built from 12 residues. Trimming took off 7 bases at V and 1 base at J, with 7 bases between the two ends. Germline V CDR1 and CDR2: LGHDT, YNNKEL (reference sequence). The CDR3 is CASKRWNTEAFF. The CDR3, as DNA: TGTGCCAGCAAACGCTGGAACACTGAAGCTTTCTTT.

This chain joins TRBV7-6 and TRBJ1-3; D is perhaps TRBD1 (6 bases). The V end lost 2 bases, the J end lost 2 bases, and 16 bases lay between the germline ends. Germline V gene lookup returns CDR1 SGHVS and CDR2 FNYEAQ. The length of the CDR3 is 17 residues. The CDR3 DNA is TGTGCCAGCAGCTTACCGACGCACAGGGACCCTGGAAACACCATATATTTT. It specifies CASSLPTHRDPGNTIYF.